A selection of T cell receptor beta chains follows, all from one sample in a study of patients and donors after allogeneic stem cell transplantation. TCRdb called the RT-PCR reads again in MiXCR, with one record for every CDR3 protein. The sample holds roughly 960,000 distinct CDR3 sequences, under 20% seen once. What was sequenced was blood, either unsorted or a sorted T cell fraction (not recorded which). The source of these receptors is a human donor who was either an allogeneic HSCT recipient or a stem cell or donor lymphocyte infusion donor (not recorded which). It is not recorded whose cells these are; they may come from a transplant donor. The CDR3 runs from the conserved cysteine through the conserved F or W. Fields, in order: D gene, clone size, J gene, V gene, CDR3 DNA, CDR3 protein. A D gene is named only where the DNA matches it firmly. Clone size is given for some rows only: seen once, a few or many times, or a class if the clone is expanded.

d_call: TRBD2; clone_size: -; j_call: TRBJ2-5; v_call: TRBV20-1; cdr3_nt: TGCAGTGCTCTTAGCGGGGGGAGACTCCAAGAGACCCAGTACTTC; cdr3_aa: CSALSGGRLQETQYF
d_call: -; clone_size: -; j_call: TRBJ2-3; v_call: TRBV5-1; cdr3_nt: TGCGCCAGCAGCTTGGACAGGCCGAACACAGATACGCAGTATTTT; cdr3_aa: CASSLDRPNTDTQYF
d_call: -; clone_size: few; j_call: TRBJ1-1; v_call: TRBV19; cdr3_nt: TGTGCCAGTAAGGTGCCGGGGGCTAACACTGAAGCTTTCTTT; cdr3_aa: CASKVPGANTEAFF
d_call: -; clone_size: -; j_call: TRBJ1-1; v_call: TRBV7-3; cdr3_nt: TGTGCCAGCAGCTGGGCCCCCGGAGGCACTGAAGCTTTCTTT; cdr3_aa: CASSWAPGGTEAFF
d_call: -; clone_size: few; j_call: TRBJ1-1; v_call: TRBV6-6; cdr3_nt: TGTGCCTGCGACCGGGGGAATATTGAAGCTTTCTTT; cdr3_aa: CACDRGNIEAFF
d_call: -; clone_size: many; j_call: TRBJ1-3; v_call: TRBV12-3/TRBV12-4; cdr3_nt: TGTGCCAGCAGTTTAGAGGTCGGGAGCACCATATATTTT; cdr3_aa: CASSLEVGSTIYF
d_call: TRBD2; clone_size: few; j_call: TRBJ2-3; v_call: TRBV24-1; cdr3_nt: TGTGCCACCAGTCGTACTAGCGGGGGCACAGATACGCAGTATTTT; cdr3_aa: CATSRTSGGTDTQYF
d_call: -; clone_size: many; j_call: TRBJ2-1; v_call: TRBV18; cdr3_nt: TGTGCCAGCTCACCGCTTTTAGACAATGAGCAGTTCTTC; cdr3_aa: CASSPLLDNEQFF
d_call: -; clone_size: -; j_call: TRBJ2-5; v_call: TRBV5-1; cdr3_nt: TGCGCCAGCAACGGCGAGACCCAGTACTTC; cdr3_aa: CASNGETQYF
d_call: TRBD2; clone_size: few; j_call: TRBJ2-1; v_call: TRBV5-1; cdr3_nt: TGCGCCAGCAGCTTGGCCACGGGAGGCACCTTCAATGAGCAGTTCTTC; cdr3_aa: CASSLATGGTFNEQFF
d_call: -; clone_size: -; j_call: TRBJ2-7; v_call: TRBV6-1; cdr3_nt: TGTGCCAGCAGTGATGGGGAGCAGATTGGGGGCGAGCAGTACTTC; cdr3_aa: CASSDGEQIGGEQYF
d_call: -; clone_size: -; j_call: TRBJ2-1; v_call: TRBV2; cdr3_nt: TGTGCCAGCAGTGGCCTCGAAACCTCCTACAATGAGCAGTTCTTC; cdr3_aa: CASSGLETSYNEQFF
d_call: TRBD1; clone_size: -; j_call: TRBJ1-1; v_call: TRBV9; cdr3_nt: TGTGCCAGCAGCCTTGACAGGGTCGGGGCTGAAGCTTTCTTT; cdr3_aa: CASSLDRVGAEAFF
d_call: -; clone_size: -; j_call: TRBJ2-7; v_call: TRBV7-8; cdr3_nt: TGTGCCAGCAGCCAGGGTATGGGACTTTCCTCCTACGAGCAGTACTTC; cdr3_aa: CASSQGMGLSSYEQYF
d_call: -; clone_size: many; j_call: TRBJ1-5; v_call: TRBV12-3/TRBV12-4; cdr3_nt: TGTGCCAGCAGTGAACAGGGATGGGCCGTTCAGCCCCAGCATTTT; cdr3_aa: CASSEQGWAVQPQHF
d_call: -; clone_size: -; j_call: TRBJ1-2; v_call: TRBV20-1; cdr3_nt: TGCAGTGCTGTTGTCAGCCGGCGGGGCTACACCTTC; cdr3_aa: CSAVVSRRGYTF
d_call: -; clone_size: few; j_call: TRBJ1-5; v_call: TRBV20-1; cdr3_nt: TGCAGTGCTAGAGGTTGGGACCTTAGCAATCAGCCCCAGCATTTT; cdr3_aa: CSARGWDLSNQPQHF
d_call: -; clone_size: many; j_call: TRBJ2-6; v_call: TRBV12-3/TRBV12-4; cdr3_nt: TGTGCCAGCAGTCCGAGAGGTCTTCGCTCTGGGGCCAACGTCCTGACTTTC; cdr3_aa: CASSPRGLRSGANVLTF